This T cell receptor beta chain was sequenced for a study of blood T cell repertoires in COVID-19. Study as a whole: In each case, the material was cDNA or gDNA derived from T cells, B-cell-depleted T cells, or PBMCs.

Authors' methods: For nucleated cells, counts were estimated from reference gene primer amplification. Some clones are missing from TCRdb's copy, which holds only in-frame ones; the method was immunoSEQ multiplex PCR. V and J calls and clone size are as listed in that table; D and trimming were resolved from the DNA. Of 65,000 to 75,000 clones in the sample, 60% to 80% were seen once. CDR3 length equals 16 residues. Germline V gene lookup returns CDR1 MNHNY and CDR2 SVGAGI (reference sequence). Deletions cut 5 bases from V and 2 bases from J, with 16 bases between. The gene calls are TRBV6-6 and TRBJ2-1, with D tentatively TRBD1 (5 bases). The origin of this receptor is a human donor in a cohort sampled during active COVID-19. Sequenced: peripheral blood. CDR3 DNA sequence: TGTGCCAGCAGTCGAATTCAGGGTTATACCTACAATGAGCAGTTCTTC. Protein product: CASSRIQGYTYNEQFF.